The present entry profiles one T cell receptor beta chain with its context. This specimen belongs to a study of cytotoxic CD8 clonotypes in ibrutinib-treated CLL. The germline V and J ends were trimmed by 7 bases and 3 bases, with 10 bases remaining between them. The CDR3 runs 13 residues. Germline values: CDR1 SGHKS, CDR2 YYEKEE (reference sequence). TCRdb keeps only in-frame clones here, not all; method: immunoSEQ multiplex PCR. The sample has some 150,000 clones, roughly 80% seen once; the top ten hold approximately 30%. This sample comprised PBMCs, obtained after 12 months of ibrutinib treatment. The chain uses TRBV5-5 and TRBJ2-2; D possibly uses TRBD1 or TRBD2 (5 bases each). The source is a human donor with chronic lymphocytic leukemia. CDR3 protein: CASLGPYTGELFF. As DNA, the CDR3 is TGTGCCAGCCTGGGACCATACACCGGGGAGCTGTTTTTT.